This T cell receptor (beta chain) was captured in a study of CD4 and CD8 cells across lung adenocarcinoma regions. Donors had localized lung adenocarcinoma, a non-small cell lung cancer. TCRdb re-called the PCR reads with MiXCR, one entry per CDR3 protein. Here the sample spans approximately 3,500 distinct CDR3 sequences, around two thirds being singletons. CDR3 size: 11 residues. Trimming shortened V by 7 bases and J by 8 bases, and 9 bases separated the two germline ends. Sequences were obtained from CD4+ T cells from the margin of a lung tumor. The chain recombines TRBV12-3 or TRBV12-4 with TRBJ2-1; no clear D gene. The receptor's source is a male donor with lung adenocarcinoma. The CD4 and CD8 labels of this study may be unreliable. CDR3 sequence: CASKMKDEQFF. The DNA for the CDR3 is TGTGCCAGCAAGATGAAGGATGAGCAGTTCTTC.